This T cell receptor (beta chain) was retrieved from a study of T-cell reconstitution after alpha-beta-depleted transplantation in children (dated by TCRdb to 2016 to 2018). Study-wide context: Using TCR repertoire profiling, the study followed T-cell immune reconstitution in a quantitative way in children after TCRalphabeta/CD19-depleted allogeneic hematopoietic cell transplantation.

The paper's findings and limits, for the study overall: The apparently early recovery of alphabetaT-cell counts about two months after transplant reportedly depended on only several hundred rapidly expanded clones that came from non-depleted graft cells. In some patients, the high TCRbeta diversity seen at day 60 was put down to recipient T cells and intrathymic progenitors that had survived conditioning. The frequencies of hyperexpanded clones fell over the following months, and after one year, T-cell counts and TCRbeta diversity were mostly attributed to newly produced T cells.

Receptors were amplified or captured by PCR. The sequencer was an Illumina HiSeq 2500. To normalize quantification of the TCRbeta repertoire, the TCR libraries were built with molecular barcoding that relied on unique molecular identifiers. TCRdb reworked the public reads: Q25 trimming with fastp, MiXCR clone assembly, productive beta chains retained. Entries are consolidated by CDR3 protein sequence, retaining the most common genes and DNA. The sample table records 450,000 to 600,000 distinct CDR3 sequences; 13% of these occur just once. Roughly 2.3% of the sample belongs to the ten largest clones. On this clonotype: It lacks a known antigen. Nothing much larger sits one base from this clone, and base qualities are not available.

The treatment or condition label here, explained by the study, means: allogeneic hematopoietic cell transplantation with graft depleted of TCRalphabeta T cells and CD19 B cells. The transplant recipients were children given TCRalphabeta/CD19-depleted allogeneic hematopoietic cell grafts. Reading the germline V gene (reference sequence) gives CDR1 DFQATT and CDR2 SNEGSKA. For this chain, trimming is 3 bases at the V end and 4 bases at the J end, and the number of junction bases without a gene match is 7. The CDR3 holds 14 amino acids from the cysteine to the phenylalanine. Only the CDR3 DNA is retained, 42 bases long and in frame from the first base.

Sequencing used PBMCs, mostly from graft donor cells, obtained 360 days after TCRalphabeta/CD19-depleted stem cell transplant. The sequence was collected from a male patient between 10 and 17 years old who had a stem cell transplant for acute myeloid leukemia, so the T cells may come from the graft donor. This sequence uses TRBV20-1 and TRBJ2-5, and 8 junction bases match TRBD2. In nucleotides, the sequence is TGCAGTGCTAGTCCCGGGAGGGCCGGAGAGACCCAGTACTTC. Its product reads: CSASPGRAGETQYF.